This T cell receptor beta chain is from a study of blood T cells in healthy people across ages. This clonotype turned up a few times. Alongside a J-beta primer mix, a sample-barcoded 5' primer served in a second PCR lasting about 7 to 12 cycles. In TCRdb, the 5' RACE reads were re-called with MiXCR into one record per CDR3 protein. The table lists roughly 800,000 distinct CDR3 sequences, 58% of them singletons, with approximately 20% in the top ten. Collection of approximately 9.3 milliliters of peripheral blood was performed for each donor. CDR3 size: 15 residues. Trimming removed 0 bases at V and 0 bases at J, with 9 bases between. Per germline, CDR1 SGDLS and CDR2 YYNGEE.

The receptor comes from a man aged 25-45 years in good health. The rearrangement links TRBV9 to TRBJ1-2; D is undetermined. The sample taken for sequencing was blood. The CDR3 DNA reads as TGTGCCAGCAGCGTAGGTGGCCTCCCTAACTATGGCTACACCTTC. Translating gives CASSVGGLPNYGYTF.